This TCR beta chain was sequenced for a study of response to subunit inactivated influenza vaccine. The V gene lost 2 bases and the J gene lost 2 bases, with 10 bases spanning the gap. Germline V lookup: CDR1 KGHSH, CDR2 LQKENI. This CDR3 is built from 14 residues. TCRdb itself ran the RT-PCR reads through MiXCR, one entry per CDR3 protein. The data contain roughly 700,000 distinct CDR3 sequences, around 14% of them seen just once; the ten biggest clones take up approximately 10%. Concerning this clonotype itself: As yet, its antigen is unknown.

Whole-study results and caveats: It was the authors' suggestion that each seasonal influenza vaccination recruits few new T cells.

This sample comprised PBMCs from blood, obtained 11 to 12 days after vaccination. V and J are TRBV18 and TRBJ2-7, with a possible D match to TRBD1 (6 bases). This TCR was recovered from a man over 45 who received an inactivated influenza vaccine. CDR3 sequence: CASSPGQTAYEQYF. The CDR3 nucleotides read TGTGCCAGCTCACCAGGACAGACAGCCTACGAGCAGTACTTC. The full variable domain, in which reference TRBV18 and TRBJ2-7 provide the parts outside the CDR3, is NAGVMQNPRHLVRRRGQEARLRCSPMKGHSHVYWYRQLPEEGLKFMVYLQKENIIDESGMPKERFSAEFPKEGPSILRIQQVVRGDSAAYFCASSPGQTAYEQYFGPGTRLTVT.